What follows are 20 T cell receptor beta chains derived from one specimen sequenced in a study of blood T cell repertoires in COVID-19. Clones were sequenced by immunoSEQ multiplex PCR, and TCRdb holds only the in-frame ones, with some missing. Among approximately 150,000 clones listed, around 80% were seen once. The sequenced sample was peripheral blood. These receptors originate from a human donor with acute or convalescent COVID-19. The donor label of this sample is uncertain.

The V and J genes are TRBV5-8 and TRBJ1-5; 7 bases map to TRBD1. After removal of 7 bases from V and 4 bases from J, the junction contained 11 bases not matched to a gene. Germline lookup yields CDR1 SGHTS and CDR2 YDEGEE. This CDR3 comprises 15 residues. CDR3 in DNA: TGTGCCAGCCGCGACAGGGTAAGAGGAAATCAGCCCCAGCATTTT. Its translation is CASRDRVRGNQPQHF.

Here the CDR3 reads CASRKPGQLPEMHF. CDR3 DNA sequence: TGTGCCAGCAGGAAACCGGGACAGCTACCAGAAATGCATTTT. The V call is TRBV3-1 (or the pseudogene TRBV3-2), the J call TRBJ1-5; 7 bases line up with TRBD1. V was pared by 6 bases and J by 15 bases, with 17 bases of the junction left unmatched. CDR1 is LGHDT and CDR2 is YNNKEL in the germline V gene (reference sequence). This CDR3 spans 14 amino acids.

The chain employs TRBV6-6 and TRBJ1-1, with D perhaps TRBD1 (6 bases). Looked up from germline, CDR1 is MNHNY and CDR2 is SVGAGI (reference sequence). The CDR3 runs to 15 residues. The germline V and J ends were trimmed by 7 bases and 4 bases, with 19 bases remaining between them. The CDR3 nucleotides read TGTGCCAGCACCCCCCCGGACAGCCGAGGCACTGAAGCTTTCTTT. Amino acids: CASTPPDSRGTEAFF.

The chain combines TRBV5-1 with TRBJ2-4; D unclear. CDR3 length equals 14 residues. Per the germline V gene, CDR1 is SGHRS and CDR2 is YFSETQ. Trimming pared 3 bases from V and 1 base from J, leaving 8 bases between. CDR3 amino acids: CASSSQAAKNIQYF. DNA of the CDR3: TGCGCCAGCAGCTCCCAGGCGGCCAAAAACATTCAGTACTTC.

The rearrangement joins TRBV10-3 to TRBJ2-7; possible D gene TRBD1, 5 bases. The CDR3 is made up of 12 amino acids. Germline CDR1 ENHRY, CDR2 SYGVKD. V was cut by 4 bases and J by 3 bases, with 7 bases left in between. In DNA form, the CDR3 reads TGTGCCATCAGTGGGACAAACTACGAGCAGTACTTC. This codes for CAISGTNYEQYF.

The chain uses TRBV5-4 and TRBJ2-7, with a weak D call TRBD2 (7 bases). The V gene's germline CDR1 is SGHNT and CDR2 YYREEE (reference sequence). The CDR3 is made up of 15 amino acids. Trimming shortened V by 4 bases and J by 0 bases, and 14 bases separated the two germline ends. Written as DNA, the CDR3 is TGTGCCAGCAGCGAGGGGGGGGGCCCCTCCTACGAGCAGTACTTC. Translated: CASSEGGGPSYEQYF.

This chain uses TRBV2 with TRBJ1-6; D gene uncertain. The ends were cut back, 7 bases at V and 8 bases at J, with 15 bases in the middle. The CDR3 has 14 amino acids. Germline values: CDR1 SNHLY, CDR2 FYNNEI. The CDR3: CASTAEGRHSPLHF. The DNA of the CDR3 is TGTGCCAGCACCGCAGAGGGTCGGCATTCACCCCTCCACTTT.

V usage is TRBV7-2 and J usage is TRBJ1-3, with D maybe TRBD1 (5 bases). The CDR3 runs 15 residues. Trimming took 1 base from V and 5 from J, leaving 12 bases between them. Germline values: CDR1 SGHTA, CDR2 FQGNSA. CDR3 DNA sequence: TGTGCCAGCAGCTTAGGTACGCCAGGGAGAAACACCATATATTTT. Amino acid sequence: CASSLGTPGRNTIYF.

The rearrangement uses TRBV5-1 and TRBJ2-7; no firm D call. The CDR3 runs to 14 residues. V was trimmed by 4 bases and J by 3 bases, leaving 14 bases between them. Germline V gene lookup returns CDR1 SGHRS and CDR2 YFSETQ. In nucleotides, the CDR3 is TGCGCCAGCAGCCCAGCGAGCCTTTTCTACGAGCAGTACTTC. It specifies CASSPASLFYEQYF.

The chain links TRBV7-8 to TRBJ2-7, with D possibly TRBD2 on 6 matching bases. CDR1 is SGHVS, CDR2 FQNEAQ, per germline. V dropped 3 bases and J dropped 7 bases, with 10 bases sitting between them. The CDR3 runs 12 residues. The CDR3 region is CASSLWGEEQYF. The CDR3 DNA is TGTGCCAGCAGCTTGTGGGGGGAAGAGCAGTACTTC.

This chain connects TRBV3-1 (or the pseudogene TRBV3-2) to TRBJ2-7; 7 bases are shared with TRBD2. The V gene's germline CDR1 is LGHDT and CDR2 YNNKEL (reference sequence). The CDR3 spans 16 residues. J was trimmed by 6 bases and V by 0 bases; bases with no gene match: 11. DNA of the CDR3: TGTGCCAGCAGCCAAGATCTGACGGGGGGTCGCGGCGAGCAGTACTTC. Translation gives CASSQDLTGGRGEQYF.

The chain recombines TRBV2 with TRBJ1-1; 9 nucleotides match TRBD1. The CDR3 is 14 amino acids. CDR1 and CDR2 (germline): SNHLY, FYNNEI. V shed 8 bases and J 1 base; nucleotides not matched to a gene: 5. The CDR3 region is CASGTGMKNTEAFF. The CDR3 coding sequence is TGTGCCAGCGGGACAGGGATGAAGAACACTGAAGCTTTCTTT.

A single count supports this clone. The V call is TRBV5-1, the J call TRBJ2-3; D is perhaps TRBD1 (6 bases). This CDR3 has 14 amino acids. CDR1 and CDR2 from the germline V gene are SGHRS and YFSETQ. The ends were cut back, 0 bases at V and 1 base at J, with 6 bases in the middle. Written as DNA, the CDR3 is TGCGCCAGCAGCTTGGGGACAGGCACAGATACGCAGTATTTT. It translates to CASSLGTGTDTQYF.

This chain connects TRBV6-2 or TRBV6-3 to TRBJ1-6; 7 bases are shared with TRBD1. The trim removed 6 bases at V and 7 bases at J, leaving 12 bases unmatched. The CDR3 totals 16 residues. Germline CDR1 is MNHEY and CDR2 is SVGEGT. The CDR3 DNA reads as TGTGCCAGCAGCCCACATGAGGGGACAGAGAATTCACCCCTCCACTTT. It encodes CASSPHEGTENSPLHF.

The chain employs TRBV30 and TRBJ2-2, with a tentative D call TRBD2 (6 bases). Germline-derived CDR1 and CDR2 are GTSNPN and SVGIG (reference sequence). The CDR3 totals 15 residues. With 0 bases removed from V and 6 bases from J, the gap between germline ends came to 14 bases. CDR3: CAWSVGTAGPGELFF. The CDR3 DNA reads TGTGCCTGGAGTGTAGGTACCGCGGGACCCGGGGAGCTGTTTTTT. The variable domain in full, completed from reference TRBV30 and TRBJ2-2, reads SQTIHQWPATLVQPVGSPLSLECTVEGTSNPNLYWYRQAAGRGLQLLFYSVGIGQISSEVPQNLSASRPQDRQFILSSKKLLLSDSGFYLCAWSVGTAGPGELFFGEGSRLTVL.

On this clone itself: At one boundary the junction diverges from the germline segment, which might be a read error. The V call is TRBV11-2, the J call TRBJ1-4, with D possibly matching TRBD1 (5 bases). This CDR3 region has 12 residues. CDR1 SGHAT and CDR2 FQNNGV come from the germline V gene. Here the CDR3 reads CASSGRDGRLLF. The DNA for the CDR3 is TGTGCCAGCAGCGGGCGGGACGGGCGGTTGCTTTTT.

CDR3 protein: CASSLGSGGNKNIQYF. The CDR3 nucleotides are TGCGCCAGCAGCTTAGGAAGCGGGGGCAACAAAAACATTCAGTACTTC. The chain has TRBV5-1 and TRBJ2-4; 8 nucleotides line up with TRBD2. From germline, CDR1 is SGHRS and CDR2 YFSETQ. Trimming at V came to 2 bases and at J to 3 bases, leaving 7 bases not matched to a gene. This CDR3 contains 16 residues.

CDR3: CASSLPRQDTLSVPSYGYTF. The CDR3 coding sequence is TGTGCCAGCAGTCTTCCCCGACAGGATACACTGTCAGTACCATCCTATGGCTACACCTTC. This chain uses TRBV2 with TRBJ1-2; tentative D call: TRBD1 (6 bases). The V end lost 5 bases, the J end lost 4 bases, and 32 bases lay between the germline ends. Germline loops: CDR1 SNHLY, CDR2 FYNNEI. This CDR3 region has 20 residues.

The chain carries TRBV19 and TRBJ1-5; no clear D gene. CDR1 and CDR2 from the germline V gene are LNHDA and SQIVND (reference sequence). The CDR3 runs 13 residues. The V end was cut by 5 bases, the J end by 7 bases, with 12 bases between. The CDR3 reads CASSASRWQPQHF. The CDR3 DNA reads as TGTGCCAGTAGTGCATCGAGGTGGCAGCCCCAGCATTTT. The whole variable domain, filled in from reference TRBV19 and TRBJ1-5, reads DGGITQSPKYLFRKEGQNVTLSCEQNLNHDAMYWYRQDPGQGLRLIYYSQIVNDFQKGDIAEGYSVSREKKESFPLTVTSAQKNPTAFYLCASSASRWQPQHFGDGTRLSIL.

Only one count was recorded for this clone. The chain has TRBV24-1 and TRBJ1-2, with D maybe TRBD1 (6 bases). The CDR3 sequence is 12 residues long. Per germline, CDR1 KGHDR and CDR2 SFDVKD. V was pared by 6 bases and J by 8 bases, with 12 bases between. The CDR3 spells CATSKNRDGYTF. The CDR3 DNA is TGTGCCACCAGTAAAAACAGGGACGGCTACACCTTC.